One TCR beta chain is described in this entry. Antigen unknown. Germline values: CDR1 MNHEY, CDR2 SVGAGI. Trimming took 1 base from V and 3 from J; bases not matched to a gene: 2. The CDR3 sequence is 14 residues long. This entry is derived from a study of glioma-infiltrating T cells after dendritic cell vaccination. Study-wide background: Treatment, given 2003 to 2012, was autologous tumor lysate-pulsed dendritic cell vaccination. Findings of the study overall: Only a small number of patients had complete blood and tumor samples.

The primer mix had 60 V beta and 13 J beta primers. The assay was immunoSEQ multiplex PCR, and TCRdb's table has in-frame clones only and misses some. The sample has roughly 98,000 clones, around 84% seen once; the top ten hold around 14%. The sample was blood, taken before dendritic cell vaccination. The V call is TRBV6-5, the J call TRBJ1-2; 7 bases fit TRBD1. The clonotype was recovered from a human donor with glioblastoma. For the CDR3, the DNA is TGTGCCAGCAGTTACTACCAGGGGGACTATGGCTACACCTTC. Translation gives CASSYYQGDYGYTF.